Listed below are T cell receptor beta chains from one sample, sequenced in a study of blood T cell repertoires in COVID-19. Sequencing used immunoSEQ multiplex PCR; TCRdb keeps in-frame clones, though not all of them. The sample consists of around 430,000 clones, about 91% of them appearing once. Sequenced input: peripheral blood. The source is a woman aged 45-59 years with COVID-19, enrolled during active disease. Both conserved end residues are part of each CDR3. D genes are given only for firm matches. Not all rows give a size; the values are once, few, many and, for expanded clones, a class.

CDR3	DNA	D	size	V	J
CASSRGQGSGNTIYF	TGTGCCAGCAGCAGAGGACAGGGAAGCGGAAACACCATATATTTT	TRBD1	.	TRBV9	TRBJ1-3
CSASSAGAYEQYF	TGCAGTGCTAGTAGCGCGGGGGCCTACGAGCAGTACTTC	TRBD2	.	TRBV20-1	TRBJ2-7
CASSITRNEQFF	TGTGCCAGTAGTATAACGCGGAATGAGCAGTTCTTC	.	.	TRBV19	TRBJ2-1
CASNPKGRTNEKLFF	TGTGCCAGCAACCCTAAGGGGCGGACTAATGAAAAACTGTTTTTT	.	.	TRBV27	TRBJ1-4
CATSRQVDYGYTF	TGTGCCACCAGCAGACAGGTGGACTATGGCTACACCTTC	.	.	TRBV15	TRBJ1-2
CSAREGRDYTF	TGCAGTGCTAGAGAGGGCAGAGACTACACCTTC	.	few	TRBV20-1	TRBJ1-2
CATRGVDYNEQFF	TGTGCCACCAGGGGCGTCGACTACAATGAGCAGTTCTTC	.	few	TRBV24-1	TRBJ2-1
CASSSRGTGDSPLHF	TGTGCCAGCAGCTCCCGAGGGACAGGGGATTCACCCCTCCACTTT	TRBD1	.	TRBV7-9	TRBJ1-6
CASSLAAGESGYTF	TGCGCCAGCAGCTTGGCCGCGGGCGAAAGTGGCTACACCTTC	.	.	TRBV5-1	TRBJ1-2
CASRHGGTGKNSPLHF	TGTGCCAGCAGGCACGGGGGGACAGGCAAAAATTCACCCCTCCACTTT	TRBD1	once	TRBV5-4	TRBJ1-6
CASSDSLADTQYF	TGTGCCAGCAGTGACTCGCTAGCAGATACGCAGTATTTT	.	.	TRBV6-4	TRBJ2-3
CASSDRYYGYTF	TGTGCCAGCTCGGACAGATACTATGGCTACACCTTC	.	few	TRBV28	TRBJ1-2
CASSYSGGVDTQYF	TGTGCCAGCAGTTACTCGGGGGGGGTAGATACGCAGTATTTT	TRBD2	.	TRBV6-5	TRBJ2-3
CASSVGTAYNEQFF	TGTGCCAGCAGCGTGGGGACAGCGTACAATGAGCAGTTCTTC	TRBD1	.	TRBV9	TRBJ2-1
CASSLQAGGYEQYF	TGTGCCAGCAGCTTACAAGCGGGCGGCTACGAGCAGTACTTC	.	.	TRBV11-2	TRBJ2-7
CASSHGAGPSDTRYF	TGTGCCAGCAGCCACGGCGCGGGCCCTTCAGATACGCGGTATTTT	.	once	TRBV13	TRBJ2-3
CASNLGGAGDTIYF	TGTGCCAGCAATTTAGGGGGCGCCGGGGACACCATATATTTT	TRBD1	few	TRBV9	TRBJ1-3
CAWSVNVAVYTDTQYF	TGTGCCTGGAGTGTAAATGTAGCGGTCTACACAGATACGCAGTATTTT	.	once	TRBV30	TRBJ2-3
CASSPGGDLSYEQYF	TGTGCCAGCAGCCCGGGGGGGGACCTCTCCTACGAGCAGTACTTC	TRBD2	.	TRBV5-4	TRBJ2-7
CAWSANRDYQPQHF	TGTGCCTGGAGTGCTAACAGGGATTATCAGCCCCAGCATTTT	.	.	TRBV30	TRBJ1-5
CAASTGMREKLFF	TGTGCCGCTTCTACAGGGATGCGGGAAAAACTGTTTTTT	.	.	TRBV30	TRBJ1-4
CASSTTSGGREDTQYF	TGTGCCAGCAGCACCACTAGCGGGGGGAGAGAAGATACGCAGTATTTT	TRBD2	.	TRBV7-9	TRBJ2-3
CASKGPGNTIYF	TGTGCCAGTAAGGGGCCGGGAAACACCATATATTTT	.	.	TRBV28	TRBJ1-3
CASSATVPLGYTF	TGTGCCAGTAGTGCGACAGTCCCTCTCGGCTACACCTTC	.	.	TRBV19	TRBJ1-2
CASSQGDRNNSPLHF	TGCGCCAGCAGCCAAGGGGACAGAAACAATTCACCCCTCCACTTT	TRBD1	.	TRBV4-1	TRBJ1-6
CASRSSGGQFF	TGCGCCAGCAGGTCTAGCGGGGGCCAGTTCTTC	TRBD2	.	TRBV5-1	TRBJ2-1
CASSRDRDQPQHF	TGCGCCAGCAGCCGGGACAGAGATCAGCCCCAGCATTTT	TRBD1	.	TRBV4-1	TRBJ1-5
CATSEPGYNEQFF	TGTGCCACCAGTGAACCAGGTTACAATGAGCAGTTCTTC	.	once	TRBV24-1	TRBJ2-1
CAAGDYHIF	TGTGCCGCCGGAGACTACCACATCTTC	.	.	TRBV19	TRBJ1-2
CASTSWTGSYEQYF	TGTGCCAGCACCTCCTGGACAGGCTCCTACGAGCAGTACTTC	TRBD1	.	TRBV5-5	TRBJ2-7
CASSSLTGPTYNEQFF	TGTGCCAGCAGCTCGTTGACAGGGCCCACCTACAATGAGCAGTTCTTC	TRBD1	once	TRBV7-9	TRBJ2-1
CASSLGLSTDTQYF	TGTGCCAGCAGCTTGGGACTTAGCACAGATACGCAGTATTTT	.	.	TRBV11-2	TRBJ2-3
CASSTGLARYRRGNTGELFF	TGCGCCAGCAGCACGGGACTGGCACGATACCGGAGGGGTAACACCGGGGAGCTGTTTTTT	.	.	TRBV5-1	TRBJ2-2
CATSREEYQPQHF	TGTGCCACCAGCAGGGAGGAATATCAGCCCCAGCATTTT	.	few	TRBV24-1	TRBJ1-5
CASSRERGSYEQYF	TGTGCCAGCAGCCGGGAGCGCGGATCCTACGAGCAGTACTTC	.	.	TRBV11-2	TRBJ2-7